The sequence of this T cell receptor beta chain was determined in a study of CD8+CD57+ T cells in acquired aplastic anemia. Genomic DNA, serving as template, underwent TCR beta VDJ and CDR3 profiling. TCRdb processed the reads anew with MiXCR; each CDR3 protein has one entry. The sample has about 180,000 distinct CDR3 sequences; around 48% are singletons. Germline assignment: CDR1 MNHNS and CDR2 SASEGT. Trimming stripped 6 bases from V and 4 bases from J, with 16 bases between. The CDR3 consists of 15 residues. Patients sequenced had flow cytometry evidence of CD8+CD57+ cell expansion. Study results and caveats: No significant patient-versus-control difference appeared in CD8+ Simpson's diversity.

This clonotype has at least ten counts. As yet, its antigen is unknown. The chain recombines TRBV6-1 with TRBJ2-1; D remains unclear. The TCR comes from a human donor with aplastic anemia. Sequenced sample: sorted CD4+, CD8+, or CD8+CD57+ T cells (not recorded which) from PBMCs. CDR3 DNA sequence: TGTGCCAGCAGAAAACCTCAACTCGGTTACAATGAGCAGTTCTTC. This codes for CASRKPQLGYNEQFF.